The 30 T cell receptor beta chains below all came from one sample that was sequenced in a study of HIV-infected patients and healthy controls. No cell fractionation was done, so the repertoire covers all unsorted peripheral blood T cells. Reverse transcription used 450 to 650 ng RNA and constant-region primers for alpha and beta. Using multiplexing indices, alpha and beta chain libraries were generated apart by chain-specific third strand synthesis. TCRdb redid the calling of the 5' RACE reads with MiXCR, one entry per CDR3 protein. Among about 7,400 distinct CDR3 sequences, 9.3% were seen once, and the ten largest hold about a sixth. Here the sequenced sample was blood, taken before antiretroviral therapy. All receptors come from an adult with HIV infection.

This clonotype is deemed large. The chain has TRBV9 and TRBJ1-2, with D tentatively TRBD1 (6 bases). The CDR3 has 15 residues. The V and J ends lost 0 bases and 5 bases respectively, with 14 bases between them. CDR1 is SGDLS, CDR2 YYNGEE, per germline. The CDR3 DNA reads as TGTGCCAGCAGCGTAGCCAGTGGGGGCTGGTATGGCTACACCTTC. Protein: CASSVASGGWYGYTF.

This clonotype was detected many times. The chain uses TRBV2 and TRBJ2-5; D unclear. Trimming stripped 6 bases from V and 5 bases from J, with 10 bases between. The CDR3 contains 12 residues. The germline CDR1 and CDR2 sequences are SNHLY and FYNNEI. In nucleotides, the CDR3 is TGTGCCAGCAGGAGAATAGGGGAGACCCAGTACTTC. Encoded protein: CASRRIGETQYF.

This clonotype counts as medium-sized. The chain has TRBV3-1 and TRBJ1-1; tentatively, D is TRBD1 (6 bases). Germline V gene sequence: CDR1 LGHDT, CDR2 YNNKEL (reference sequence). V lost 2 bases, J lost 4 bases, and 17 bases lay in between. There are 16 residues in the CDR3. In DNA form, the CDR3 reads TGTGCCAGCAGCCAACGTCGTTGGGGGGCGGGCACTGAAGCTTTCTTT. As protein: CASSQRRWGAGTEAFF.

This clonotype is termed medium-sized. This chain joins TRBV12-3 or TRBV12-4 and TRBJ1-2; D uncertain. The V end lost 7 bases, the J end lost 8 bases, and 14 bases lay between the germline ends. The CDR3 is made up of 12 amino acids. The CDR3 nucleotides are TGTGCCAGCACCAAGCAAGTGGGAGGCTACACCTTC. It is translated as CASTKQVGGYTF.

The chain couples TRBV6-6 to TRBJ2-1; D gene unclear. Germline CDR1 reads MNHNY; CDR2 reads SVGAGI (reference sequence). The germline V and J ends were trimmed by 2 bases and 8 bases, with 13 bases remaining between them. The CDR3 is 14 amino acids. CDR3 protein: CASSYKRGAHEQFF. The CDR3 bases are TGTGCCAGCAGTTACAAGCGAGGTGCCCATGAGCAGTTCTTC.

This clonotype is labeled as medium-sized (0.01 to 0.1%). V is TRBV12-3 or TRBV12-4 and J is TRBJ1-1; 8 bases align to TRBD1. Trimming at V came to 5 bases and at J to 6 bases, leaving 11 bases not matched to a gene. This CDR3 is 15 amino acids long. In DNA form, the CDR3 reads TGTGCCAGCAGTCCCGCAGGGGGCGCGGAATCTGAAGCTTTCTTT. Residues: CASSPAGGAESEAFF.

This clonotype has a count of ten or more. The V and J genes are TRBV28 and TRBJ1-1; D is uncertain. V lost 8 bases and J lost 1, with 14 bases in between. CDR1 is MDHEN and CDR2 is SYDVKM in the germline V gene. The CDR3 sequence is 14 residues long. In DNA form, the CDR3 reads TGTGCCAGCGTCCGTCTACTAGAGAACACTGAAGCTTTCTTT. This codes for CASVRLLENTEAFF.

Many counts were recorded for this clonotype. The J gene is TRBJ2-7, the V gene TRBV10-3; 11 bases line up with TRBD1. Germline V gene lookup returns CDR1 ENHRY and CDR2 SYGVKD. The CDR3 is 17 residues long. With 3 bases clipped from V and 2 bases from J, the junction kept 9 bases outside the gene matches. This CDR3 reads CAISDIFSGQGAYEQYF. The CDR3 bases are TGTGCCATCAGTGATATATTTTCGGGACAGGGGGCCTACGAGCAGTACTTC.

This clonotype was recorded many times. The rearrangement links TRBV30 to TRBJ2-7; no definite D call. The V end lost 0 bases, the J end lost 1 base, and 7 bases lay between the germline ends. CDR3 length equals 13 residues. Looked up from germline, CDR1 is GTSNPN and CDR2 is SVGIG (reference sequence). CDR3 coding DNA: TGTGCCTGGAGTGTACTCGGATCCTACGAGCAGTACTTC. Translating it yields CAWSVLGSYEQYF. The full variable domain, completed using reference TRBV30 and TRBJ2-7, is SQTIHQWPATLVQPVGSPLSLECTVEGTSNPNLYWYRQAAGRGLQLLFYSVGIGQISSEVPQNLSASRPQDRQFILSSKKLLLSDSGFYLCAWSVLGSYEQYFGPGTRLTVT.

This clonotype is deemed medium-sized. The rearrangement links TRBV7-6 to TRBJ2-1; TRBD2 matches 8 bases. The CDR3 is 14 amino acids. CDR1 is SGHVS, CDR2 FNYEAQ, per germline. J was trimmed by 7 bases and V by 5 bases; bases with no gene match: 7. CDR3 nucleotide sequence: TGTGCCAGCAGCAAAGCGGGAGAAGTGAATGAGCAGTTCTTC. This encodes CASSKAGEVNEQFF.

Within the sample, this clonotype is medium-sized. The chain has TRBV7-3 and TRBJ2-1; tentatively, D is TRBD1 or TRBD2 (6 bases each). Germline V gene data show CDR1 as SGHTA and CDR2 as FQGTGA. The CDR3 has 17 residues. Between the trimmed V and J ends, which lost 5 bases and 8 bases, there was a span of 25 bases. The CDR3, as DNA: TGTGCCAGCAGCCCGTCCGGGGGCAGGGGCCTTAAGGATGAGCAGTTCTTC. Residues: CASSPSGGRGLKDEQFF.

This clonotype is medium-sized by share. The rearrangement links TRBV4-1 to TRBJ2-1; D is uncertain. The CDR3 contains 13 residues. Trimming shortened V by 1 base and J by 5 bases, and 6 bases separated the two germline ends. Germline V gives CDR1 MGHRA, CDR2 YSYEKL. The CDR3 bases are TGCGCCAGCAGCCAAGCGCCCAACAATGAGCAGTTCTTC. This codes for CASSQAPNNEQFF.

By sample fraction, this clonotype is medium-sized (0.01 to 0.1%). The chain is built from TRBV28 and TRBJ1-4; D unresolved. V was trimmed by 6 bases and J by 1 base, leaving 15 bases between them. This CDR3 is built from 16 residues. Per germline, CDR1 MDHEN and CDR2 SYDVKM. The CDR3 protein is CASSSSRSGTNEKLFF. CDR3 bases: TGTGCCAGCAGCTCCTCCCGATCCGGAACTAATGAAAAACTGTTTTTT.

Many counts were recorded for this clonotype. The J gene is TRBJ2-3, the V gene TRBV6-2 or TRBV6-3; 8 positions agree with TRBD2. CDR1 is MNHEY, CDR2 SVGEGT, per germline. The CDR3 extends over 16 amino acids. With V trimmed by 6 bases and J by 1 base, 9 bases remained unmatched. This CDR3 is CASSRIGRGGTDTQYF. Written as DNA, the CDR3 is TGTGCCAGCAGCCGTATCGGGCGGGGGGGCACAGATACGCAGTATTTT.

CDR3 sequence reads: CAWSEVGGETQYF. CDR3 nucleotide sequence: TGTGCCTGGAGTGAGGTTGGAGGGGAGACCCAGTACTTC. The rearrangement links TRBV30 to TRBJ2-5, with D perhaps matching TRBD2 (6 bases). Trimming left V 1 base short and J 5 bases short, with 11 bases between. Germline V gene lookup returns CDR1 GTSNPN and CDR2 SVGIG (reference sequence). The CDR3 is 13 residues long.

This clonotype was detected many times. J is TRBJ2-1 and V is TRBV6-5; D assignment may be TRBD1 or TRBD2 (5 bases each). Trimming stripped 6 bases from V and 0 bases from J, with 15 bases between. The CDR3 length is 16 residues. Germline CDR1 and CDR2: MNHEY and SVGAGI. CDR3 region: CASRIAAGTSYNEQFF. In nucleotides, the CDR3 is TGTGCCAGCAGAATCGCGGCAGGGACCTCCTACAATGAGCAGTTCTTC.

This clonotype is labeled as medium-sized. The chain carries TRBV4-1 and TRBJ1-1; unclear D gene. The CDR3 spans 13 residues. Germline V gene sequence: CDR1 MGHRA, CDR2 YSYEKL. Trimming left V 8 bases short and J 4 bases short, with 14 bases between. CDR3 loop: CASRVGSSTEAFF. The CDR3 DNA sequence: TGCGCCAGCCGGGTCGGTTCGAGCACTGAAGCTTTCTTT.

By frequency in the sample, this clonotype is medium-sized. The V and J genes are TRBV2 and TRBJ2-1; 13 bases are shared with TRBD2. This CDR3 is 15 amino acids long. Germline V gene sequence: CDR1 SNHLY, CDR2 FYNNEI. The junction had 3 bases not matched to a gene; V was cut back by 1 base and J by 9 bases. The CDR3 loop is CASSEGTSGGAEQFF. The CDR3 nucleotides read TGTGCCAGCAGTGAAGGGACTAGCGGGGGAGCTGAGCAGTTCTTC.

By proportion, this clonotype is medium-sized (0.01 to 0.1%). J is TRBJ2-1 and V is TRBV16; D call uncertain. Germline V lookup: CDR1 KGHSY, CDR2 FQNENV. Trimming removed 2 bases from V and 3 bases from J, with 5 bases in between. The CDR3 contains 13 residues. In DNA form, the CDR3 reads TGTGCCAGCAGCCAAACTGGCTACAATGAGCAGTTCTTC. Translating it yields CASSQTGYNEQFF.

Relative to its sample, this clonotype is medium-sized. The chain links TRBV2 to TRBJ2-2; 8 nucleotides match TRBD1. There are 15 residues in the CDR3. The trim removed 2 bases at V and 7 bases at J, leaving 6 bases unmatched. From germline, CDR1 is SNHLY and CDR2 FYNNEI. The CDR3 here is CASSEQDRENGELFF. As DNA, the CDR3 is TGTGCCAGCAGTGAACAGGACAGGGAAAACGGGGAGCTGTTTTTT.

This clonotype was seen many times. V usage is TRBV20-1 and J usage is TRBJ2-5; TRBD2 agrees at 7 bases. This CDR3 comprises 16 residues. Germline V lookup: CDR1 DFQATT, CDR2 SNEGSKA (reference sequence). The V gene end was trimmed by 0 bases and the J gene end by 1 base; junction bases not matched to a gene: 8. The CDR3 reads CSARDSLAALQETQYF. Here the CDR3 DNA reads TGCAGTGCTAGAGATAGCCTAGCGGCCCTCCAAGAGACCCAGTACTTC.

The chain uses TRBV29-1 and TRBJ2-1; D call uncertain. CDR1 and CDR2 from the germline V gene are SQVTM and ANQGSEA. Trimming stripped 6 bases from V and 7 bases from J, with 13 bases between. The CDR3 contains 12 residues. This CDR3 reads CSVTTSSNEQFF. Written as DNA, the CDR3 is TGCAGCGTCACGACTTCGTCGAATGAGCAGTTCTTC.

The sample holds many counts of this clonotype. The chain has TRBV3-1 and TRBJ2-2; D possibly corresponds to TRBD2 (6 bases). Germline assignment: CDR1 LGHDT and CDR2 YNNKEL (reference sequence). The CDR3 extends over 17 amino acids. Trimming took off 5 bases at V and 1 base at J, with 17 bases between the two ends. The CDR3 nucleotides are TGTGCCAGCAGCGAACGACTCGGCGGGGAGAACACCGGGGAGCTGTTTTTT. The encoded protein is CASSERLGGENTGELFF.

This clonotype was seen ten or more times. The genes are TRBV6-2 or TRBV6-3 and TRBJ2-1; TRBD1 matches 9 bases. This CDR3 region has 15 residues. J was trimmed by 5 bases and V by 5 bases; bases with no gene match: 7. CDR1 is MNHEY, CDR2 SVGEGT, per germline. Here the CDR3 reads CASSGPDRGNNEQFF. The DNA for the CDR3 is TGTGCCAGCAGTGGACCGGACAGGGGAAACAATGAGCAGTTCTTC.

This clonotype occurred many times. The chain couples TRBV15 to TRBJ1-5; 8 bases line up with TRBD1. Looked up from germline, CDR1 is LNHNV and CDR2 is YYDKDF (reference sequence). The CDR3 length is 13 residues. V lost 6 bases and J lost 3; bases outside the gene matches: 1. CDR3 DNA: TGTGCCACCAGGGACAGGGACAATCAGCCCCAGCATTTT. Translated: CATRDRDNQPQHF.

This clonotype was found many times. The chain employs TRBV6-4 and TRBJ2-1; 7 bases are a match to TRBD1. The V and J ends lost 0 bases and 10 bases, in that order; junction bases with no gene match: 12. CDR1 MRHNA and CDR2 SNTAGT come from the germline V gene. This CDR3 comprises 16 residues. The chain's CDR3 is CASSDSTIKGADEQFF. The CDR3 nucleotides are TGTGCCAGCAGTGACTCGACCATCAAGGGGGCGGACGAGCAGTTCTTC.

Ten or more counts support this clonotype. J is TRBJ2-1 and V is TRBV7-9; 7 bases are a match to TRBD2. The ends lost 7 bases at V and 3 bases at J; junction bases unmatched: 9. The germline V gene encodes CDR1 SEHNR and CDR2 FQNEAQ (reference sequence). The CDR3 is 15 amino acids. As DNA, the CDR3 is TGTGCCAGCAAAGGTTCGGGACTACTCTACAATGAGCAGTTCTTC. Protein: CASKGSGLLYNEQFF.

By its share, this clonotype is medium-sized. The chain recombines TRBV12-3 or TRBV12-4 with TRBJ1-5; 9 bases are a match to TRBD1. This CDR3 region has 16 residues. V lost 5 bases to trimming and J lost 4 bases; unmatched junction nucleotides: 9. The chain's CDR3 is CASSPPGQGSNQPQHF. The CDR3 nucleotides are TGTGCCAGCAGTCCCCCGGGACAGGGTTCGAATCAGCCCCAGCATTTT.

This clonotype qualifies as large. The CDR3 coding sequence is TGCGCCAGCAGCTTGTCTGGGACAGAGAACACTGAAGCTTTCTTT. It specifies CASSLSGTENTEAFF. This chain links TRBV5-1 with TRBJ1-1, with 7 bases aligning to TRBD1. CDR1 is SGHRS, CDR2 YFSETQ, per germline. After removal of 1 base from V and 1 base from J, the junction contained 4 bases not matched to a gene. The CDR3 extends over 15 amino acids. Full variable domain (remainder filled in from reference TRBV5-1 and TRBJ1-1): KAGVTQTPRYLIKTRGQQVTLSCSPISGHRSVSWYQQTPGQGLQFLFEYFSETQRNKGNFPGRFSGRQFSNSRSEMNVSTLELGDSALYLCASSLSGTENTEAFFGQGTRLTVV.

This clonotype was seen many times. The chain links TRBV6-2 or TRBV6-3 to TRBJ2-3, with a possible D match to TRBD1 (6 bases). Germline V CDR1 and CDR2: MNHEY, SVGEGT. With 5 bases removed from V and 4 bases from J, the gap between germline ends came to 10 bases. This CDR3 spans 13 amino acids. For the CDR3, the DNA is TGTGCCAGCAGTGACAGGCGTGCAGATACGCAGTATTTT. This gives the protein CASSDRRADTQYF.